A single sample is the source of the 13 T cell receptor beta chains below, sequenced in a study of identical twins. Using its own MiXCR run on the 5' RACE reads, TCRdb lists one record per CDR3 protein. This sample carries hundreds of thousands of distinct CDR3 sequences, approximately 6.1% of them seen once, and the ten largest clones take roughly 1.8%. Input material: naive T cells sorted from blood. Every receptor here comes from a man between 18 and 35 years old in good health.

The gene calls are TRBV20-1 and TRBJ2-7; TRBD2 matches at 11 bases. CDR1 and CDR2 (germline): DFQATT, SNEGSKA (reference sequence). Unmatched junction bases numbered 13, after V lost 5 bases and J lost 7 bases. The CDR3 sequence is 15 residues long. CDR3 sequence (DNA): TGCAGTGCTGCGGCCCTTAGCGGGAGGGCCGAAGAGCAGTACTTC. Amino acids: CSAAALSGRAEEQYF.

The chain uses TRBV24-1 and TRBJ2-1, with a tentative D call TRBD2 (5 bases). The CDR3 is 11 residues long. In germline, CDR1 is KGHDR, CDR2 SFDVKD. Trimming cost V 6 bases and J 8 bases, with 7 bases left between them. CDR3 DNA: TGTGCCACCAGTCGAGCGGATGAGCAGTTCTTC. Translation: CATSRADEQFF.

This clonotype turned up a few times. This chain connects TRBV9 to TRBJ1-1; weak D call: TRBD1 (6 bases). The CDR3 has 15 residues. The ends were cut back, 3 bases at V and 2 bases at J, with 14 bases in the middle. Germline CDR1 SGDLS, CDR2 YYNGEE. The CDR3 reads CASSARARGNTEAFF. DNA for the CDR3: TGTGCCAGCAGCGCACGCGCCAGGGGTAACACTGAAGCTTTCTTT.

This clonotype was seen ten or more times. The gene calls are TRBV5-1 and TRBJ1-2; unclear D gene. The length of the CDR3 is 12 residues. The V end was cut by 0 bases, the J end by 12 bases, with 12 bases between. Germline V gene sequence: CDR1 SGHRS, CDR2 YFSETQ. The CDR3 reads CASSLEAGVDTF. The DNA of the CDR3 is TGCGCCAGCAGCTTGGAGGCCGGGGTCGACACCTTC.

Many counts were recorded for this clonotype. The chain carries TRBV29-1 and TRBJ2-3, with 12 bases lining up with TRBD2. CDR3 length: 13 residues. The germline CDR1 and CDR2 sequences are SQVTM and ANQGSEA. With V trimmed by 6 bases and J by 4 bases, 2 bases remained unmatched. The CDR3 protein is CSVLAGGPDTQYF. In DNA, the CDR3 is TGCAGCGTACTAGCGGGAGGCCCAGATACGCAGTATTTT.

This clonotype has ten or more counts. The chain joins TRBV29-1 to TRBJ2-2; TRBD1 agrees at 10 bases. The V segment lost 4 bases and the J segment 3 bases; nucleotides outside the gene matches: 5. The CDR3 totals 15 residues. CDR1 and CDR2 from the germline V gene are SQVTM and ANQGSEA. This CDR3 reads CSVVGTGEHTGELFF. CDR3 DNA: TGCAGCGTTGTTGGGACAGGGGAACACACCGGGGAGCTGTTTTTT.

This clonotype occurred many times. In DNA, the CDR3 is TGCGCCAGCGGGACAGGGATCACTGAAGCTTTCTTT. Its protein product is CASGTGITEAFF. The rearrangement joins TRBV10-2 to TRBJ1-1; 9 positions agree with TRBD1. V was pared by 8 bases and J by 4 bases, with 2 bases of the junction left unmatched. Germline lookup yields CDR1 WSHSY and CDR2 SAAADI. The CDR3 loop spans 12 amino acids.

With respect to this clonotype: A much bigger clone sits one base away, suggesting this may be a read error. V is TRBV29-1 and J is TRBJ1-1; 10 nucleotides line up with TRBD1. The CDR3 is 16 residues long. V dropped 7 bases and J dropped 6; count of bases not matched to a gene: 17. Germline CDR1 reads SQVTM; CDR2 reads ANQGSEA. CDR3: CSAEGVTGGDFAEAFF. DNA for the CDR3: TGCAGCGCAGAGGGGGTGACAGGGGGCGATTTCGCTGAAGCTTTCTTT.

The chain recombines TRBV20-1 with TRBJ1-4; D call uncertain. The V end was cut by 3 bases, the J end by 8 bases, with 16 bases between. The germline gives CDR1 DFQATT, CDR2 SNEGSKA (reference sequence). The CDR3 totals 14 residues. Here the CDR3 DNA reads TGCAGTGCTAGTTCGGAGCTAGTAGGGGAAAAACTGTTTTTT. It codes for CSASSELVGEKLFF.

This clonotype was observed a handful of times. The CDR3 reads CSVVGGYETQYF. Written as DNA, the CDR3 is TGCAGCGTTGTAGGGGGATACGAGACCCAGTACTTC. This chain connects TRBV29-1 to TRBJ2-5; maybe TRBD1 (6 bases). This CDR3 has 12 amino acids. In germline, CDR1 is SQVTM, CDR2 ANQGSEA. V lost 4 bases to trimming and J lost 5 bases, with 11 bases between them.

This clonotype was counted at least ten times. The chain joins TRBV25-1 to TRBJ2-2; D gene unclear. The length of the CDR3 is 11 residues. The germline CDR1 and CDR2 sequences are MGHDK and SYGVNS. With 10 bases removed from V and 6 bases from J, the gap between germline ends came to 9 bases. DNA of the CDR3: TGTGCCACCCAGGTTGCCGGGGAGCTGTTTTTT. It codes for CATQVAGELFF.

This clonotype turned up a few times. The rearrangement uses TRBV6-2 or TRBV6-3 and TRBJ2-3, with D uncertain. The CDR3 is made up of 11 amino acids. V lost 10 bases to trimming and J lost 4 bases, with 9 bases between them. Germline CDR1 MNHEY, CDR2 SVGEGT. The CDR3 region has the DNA TGTGCCACCATTCGGGCAGATACGCAGTATTTT. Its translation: CATIRADTQYF.

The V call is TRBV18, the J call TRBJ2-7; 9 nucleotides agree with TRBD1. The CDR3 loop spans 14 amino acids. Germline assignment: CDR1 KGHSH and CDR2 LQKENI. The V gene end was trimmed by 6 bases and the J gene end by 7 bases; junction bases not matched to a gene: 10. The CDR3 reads CASSRTGEVGEQYF. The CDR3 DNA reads TGTGCCAGCTCTCGGACAGGGGAGGTGGGAGAGCAGTACTTC.